This T cell receptor beta chain was retrieved from a study of T cell changes during pregnancy in multiple sclerosis. V lost 6 bases to trimming and J lost 3 bases, with 14 bases between them. The germline gives CDR1 KGHSH, CDR2 LQKENI. This CDR3 contains 14 residues. Repertoires were generated with immunoSEQ multiplex PCR, while TCRdb's copy carries only in-frame clones and drops some. The sample records tens of thousands of clones, approximately 93% being singletons. The TCR sequence derives from a female donor with multiple sclerosis, enrolled in a pregnancy study. J is TRBJ1-1 and V is TRBV18; D might be TRBD1 (5 bases). The source was CD4+ T cells from peripheral blood mononuclear cells, collected in the first trimester of pregnancy. CDR3 loop: CASSQAGGDTEAFF. The CDR3 bases are TGTGCCAGCTCCCAAGCGGGGGGAGACACTGAAGCTTTCTTT.